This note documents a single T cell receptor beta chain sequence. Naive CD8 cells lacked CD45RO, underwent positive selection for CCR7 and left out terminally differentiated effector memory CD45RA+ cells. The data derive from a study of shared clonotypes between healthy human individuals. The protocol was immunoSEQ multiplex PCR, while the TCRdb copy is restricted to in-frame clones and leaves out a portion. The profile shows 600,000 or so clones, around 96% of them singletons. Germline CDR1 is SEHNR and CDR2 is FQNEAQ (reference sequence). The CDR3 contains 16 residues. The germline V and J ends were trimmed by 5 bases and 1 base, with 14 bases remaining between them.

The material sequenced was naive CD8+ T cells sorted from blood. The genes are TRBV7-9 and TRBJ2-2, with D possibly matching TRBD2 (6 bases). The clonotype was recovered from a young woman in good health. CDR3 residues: CASSPPGVRNTGELFF. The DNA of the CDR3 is TGTGCCAGCAGCCCCCCGGGGGTTCGGAACACCGGGGAGCTGTTTTTT.